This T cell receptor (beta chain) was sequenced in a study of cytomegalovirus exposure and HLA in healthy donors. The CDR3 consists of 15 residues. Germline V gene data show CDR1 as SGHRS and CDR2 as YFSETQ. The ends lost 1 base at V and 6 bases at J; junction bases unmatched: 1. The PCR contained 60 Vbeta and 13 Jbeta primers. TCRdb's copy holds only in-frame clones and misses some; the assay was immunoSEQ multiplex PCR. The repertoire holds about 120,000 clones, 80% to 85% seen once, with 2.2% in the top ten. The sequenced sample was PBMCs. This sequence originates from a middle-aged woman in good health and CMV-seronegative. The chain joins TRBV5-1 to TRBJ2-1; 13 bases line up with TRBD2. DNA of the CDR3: TGCGCCAGCAGCTTGAGGACTAGCGGGAGCAATGAGCAGTTCTTC. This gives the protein CASSLRTSGSNEQFF.